This TCR beta chain was documented in a study of T cells after yellow fever vaccination. Study-wide findings and caveats: Sorted repertoires could include abundant contaminating clonotypes from bulk cells. Weaker, the secondary response peaked sooner, at day 5 versus 15.

This clonotype appeared many times. No antigen is known for it. Germline lookup yields CDR1 KGHDR and CDR2 SFDVKD. The CDR3 covers 16 residues. Trimming left V 3 bases short and J 13 bases short, with 27 bases between. TCR cDNA, made by 5'RACE template switching, carried an added universal primer site and UMIs. TCRdb re-analysed the 5' RACE reads in MiXCR, keeping a single row per CDR3 protein. The sample lists 300,000 or so distinct CDR3 sequences, 10% to 15% occurring once. This TCR derives from a man younger than 45 who received the YFV17D yellow fever vaccine. The V gene is TRBV24-1, the J gene TRBJ2-7; D is possibly TRBD1 (5 bases). The sequences come from CD4+ T cells sorted from PBMCs, collected 45 days after the yellow fever booster vaccination. CDR3 in DNA: TGTGCCACCAGTGATCAAGGGGATTACCAAAGCTTTCGCCTTTACTTC. Its translation is CATSDQGDYQSFRLYF.